This T cell receptor beta chain was identified in a study of blood T cell repertoires in COVID-19. Study overall: Samples taken during acute and convalescent COVID-19 were collected in the United States, Italy and Spain. The analysed material was cDNA or gDNA that came from T cells, B-cell-depleted T cells, or PBMCs.

The V end lost 4 bases, the J end lost 1 base, and 8 bases lay between the germline ends. CDR1 is SGHTS, CDR2 YDEGEE, per germline. CDR3 size: 13 residues. TCRdb's table, derived via immunoSEQ multiplex PCR, lists solely in-frame clones and lacks some. The table records some 150,000 clones, around 88% of them present only once. The material sequenced was peripheral blood. The sequence was collected from a woman between 55 and 75 years old with acute or convalescent COVID-19. The chain has TRBV5-8 and TRBJ1-2; a weak D match, TRBD1 (5 bases). The CDR3 here is CASSPGLNYGYTF. Written as DNA, the CDR3 is TGTGCCAGCAGCCCGGGACTTAACTATGGCTACACCTTC.